The 21 T cell receptor beta chains below all came from one sample that was sequenced in a study of cytomegalovirus exposure and HLA in healthy donors. Vbeta (60) and Jbeta (13) primers were used in the PCR. This table comes from immunoSEQ multiplex PCR, and its TCRdb copy is limited to in-frame clones, with some not included. This sample has about 98,000 clones, with roughly 81% found just once. Specimen: PBMCs. The receptors here all came from a man aged 35-49 years in good health and CMV-seronegative.

Here the CDR3 reads CASSERGGSGELFF. CDR3 bases: TGTGCCAGCAGTGAACGGGGTGGCTCCGGGGAGCTGTTTTTT. The chain uses TRBV2 and TRBJ2-2; possibly TRBD2 for D (5 bases). This CDR3 has 14 residues. V was cut by 2 bases and J by 6 bases, with 10 bases left in between. The germline CDR1 and CDR2 sequences are SNHLY and FYNNEI.

The chain is built from TRBV9 and TRBJ1-2; TRBD1 aligns across 9 bases. This CDR3 region has 14 residues. Germline CDR1 and CDR2: SGDLS and YYNGEE. V shed 2 bases and J 6 bases; nucleotides not matched to a gene: 5. The CDR3 DNA is TGTGCCAGCAGCGTGGGACAGGGTACCGATGGCTACACCTTC. Encoded protein: CASSVGQGTDGYTF.

This clone has only a few counts. V is TRBV2 and J is TRBJ2-3; 13 bases agree with TRBD2. Germline loops: CDR1 SNHLY, CDR2 FYNNEI. This CDR3 spans 15 amino acids. The J segment lost 9 bases and the V segment lost 5 bases, leaving 8 bases of the junction unmatched. The CDR3 protein is CASSLLAGGSLTQYF. Written as DNA, the CDR3 is TGTGCCAGCAGTTTACTAGCGGGGGGGTCTCTCACGCAGTATTTT.

This chain links TRBV11-2 with TRBJ1-6; TRBD1 matches 9 bases. Trimming cost V 1 base and J 10 bases; bases outside gene matches: 8. Germline V gives CDR1 SGHAT, CDR2 FQNNGV. This CDR3 region has 16 residues. CDR3 sequence reads: CASSLAGTGFNSPLHF. The CDR3 nucleotides are TGTGCCAGCAGCTTAGCCGGGACAGGGTTTAACTCACCCCTCCACTTT.

Details on this clone: The same CDR3 arises from other DNA sequences in this sample as well. This chain links TRBV5-1 with TRBJ2-2, with 7 bases lining up with TRBD1. J lost 5 bases, V lost 0 bases, and 1 base had no gene match. There are 14 residues in the CDR3. CDR1 and CDR2 from the germline V gene are SGHRS and YFSETQ. For the CDR3, the DNA is TGCGCCAGCAGCTTGGTACAGGGGACCGGGGAGCTGTTTTTT. This translates into CASSLVQGTGELFF. Full variable domain (missing parts from reference TRBV5-1 and TRBJ2-2): KAGVTQTPRYLIKTRGQQVTLSCSPISGHRSVSWYQQTPGQGLQFLFEYFSETQRNKGNFPGRFSGRQFSNSRSEMNVSTLELGDSALYLCASSLVQGTGELFFGEGSRLTVL.

The rearrangement joins TRBV28 to TRBJ1-5; possibly TRBD1 for D (6 bases). Deletions cut 2 bases from V and 7 bases from J, with 12 bases between. Germline V gene data show CDR1 as MDHEN and CDR2 as SYDVKM. The CDR3 length is 14 residues. The chain's CDR3 is CASSLGGRGQPQHF. The CDR3 DNA sequence: TGTGCCAGCAGTTTAGGGGGCAGGGGCCAGCCCCAGCATTTT.

This clone was observed a single time. The chain joins TRBV4-1 to TRBJ1-1; possibly TRBD1 for D (5 bases). Looked up from germline, CDR1 is MGHRA and CDR2 is YSYEKL. The CDR3 is 15 residues long. With 4 bases removed from V and 3 bases from J, the gap between germline ends came to 15 bases. CDR3 loop: CASSLGHLRDTEAFF. As DNA, the CDR3 is TGCGCCAGCAGCCTTGGACATTTAAGGGACACTGAAGCTTTCTTT.

The chain links TRBV4-1 to TRBJ2-1, with a possible D match to TRBD2 (5 bases). The CDR3 length is 15 residues. The V gene lost 4 bases and the J gene lost 1 base, with 11 bases spanning the gap. Germline assignment: CDR1 MGHRA and CDR2 YSYEKL. CDR3 residues: CASSPRSGSYNEQFF. In nucleotides, the CDR3 is TGCGCCAGCAGCCCCAGGTCGGGATCCTACAATGAGCAGTTCTTC.

The chain links TRBV7-8 to TRBJ2-2; D may be TRBD1 (6 bases). CDR1 is SGHVS, CDR2 FQNEAQ, per germline. Trimming removed 6 bases from V and 3 bases from J, with 14 bases in between. The CDR3 runs 15 residues. The CDR3 DNA sequence: TGTGCCAGCAGAGCCCAGGGGCGGGACACCGGGGAGCTGTTTTTT. It is translated as CASRAQGRDTGELFF.

The gene calls are TRBV5-8 and TRBJ1-5; D perhaps matches TRBD1 (5 bases). Germline V gene sequence: CDR1 SGHTS, CDR2 YDEGEE. Trimming stripped 1 base from V and 3 bases from J, with 8 bases between. This CDR3 comprises 14 residues. CDR3 loop: CASSLRGFNQPQHF. In DNA, the CDR3 is TGTGCCAGCAGCTTGAGGGGCTTCAATCAGCCCCAGCATTTT.

The rearrangement links TRBV6-1 to TRBJ2-7, with unresolved D. The V gene lost 3 bases and the J gene lost 0 bases, with 3 bases spanning the gap. The CDR3 has 12 residues. CDR1 MNHNS and CDR2 SASEGT come from the germline V gene. CDR3 sequence: CASSDSSYEQYF. CDR3 bases: TGTGCCAGCAGTGACAGCTCCTACGAGCAGTACTTC.

The CDR3 protein is CASSVGFYPNEQFF. DNA of the CDR3: TGTGCCAGCAGCGTAGGCTTCTACCCGAATGAGCAGTTCTTC. The rearrangement joins TRBV9 to TRBJ2-1; the D is unclear. The germline CDR1 and CDR2 sequences are SGDLS and YYNGEE. V shed 0 bases and J shed 7 bases, with 11 bases lying between them. The CDR3 runs to 14 residues.

Note on this clone: Other DNA variants within this sample encode the same CDR3. CDR3: CASSGTGNEQYF. CDR3 in DNA: TGTGCCAGCTCAGGGACAGGGAACGAGCAGTACTTC. V gene TRBV18 combines with J gene TRBJ2-7; 9 nucleotides line up with TRBD1. The CDR3 sequence is 12 residues long. V shed 5 bases, J shed 5 bases, and the junction held 1 base outside the gene matches. Germline V lookup: CDR1 KGHSH, CDR2 LQKENI.

V gene TRBV2 combines with J gene TRBJ1-5; 8 bases map to TRBD1. Trimming cost V 0 bases and J 0 bases; bases outside gene matches: 7. Germline V gives CDR1 SNHLY, CDR2 FYNNEI. This CDR3 has 18 residues. CDR3 amino acids: CASSEAGQGKTSNQPQHF. The CDR3 DNA sequence: TGTGCCAGCAGTGAAGCAGGACAGGGAAAGACTAGCAATCAGCCCCAGCATTTT.

The chain's CDR3 is CASSQEFGGEDTQYF. DNA of the CDR3: TGCGCCAGCAGCCAAGAATTTGGGGGGGAAGATACGCAGTATTTT. This rearrangement joins TRBV4-3 to TRBJ2-3, with TRBD2 matching 7 bases. The CDR3 loop spans 15 amino acids. The V gene end was trimmed by 0 bases and the J gene end by 5 bases; junction bases not matched to a gene: 5. Germline loops: CDR1 LGHNA, CDR2 YSLEER.

The rearrangement joins TRBV27 to TRBJ1-2, with no clear D. The V gene lost 8 bases and the J gene lost 4 bases, with 14 bases spanning the gap. Germline V gene lookup returns CDR1 MNHEY and CDR2 SMNVEV (reference sequence). The CDR3 spans 13 residues. CDR3 sequence (DNA): TGTGCCAGCGGCCACGCTCCGGGCTATGGCTACACCTTC. It yields the protein CASGHAPGYGYTF.

The chain is built from TRBV19 and TRBJ1-1; D is unresolved. There are 12 residues in the CDR3. Deletions cut 4 bases from V and 1 base from J, with 4 bases between. The germline V gene encodes CDR1 LNHDA and CDR2 SQIVND (reference sequence). This CDR3 is CASSRQNTEAFF. DNA of the CDR3: TGTGCCAGTAGTAGACAGAACACTGAAGCTTTCTTT.

This clone was counted between two and nine times. The chain links TRBV11-2 to TRBJ2-7; 9 bases map to TRBD1. The CDR3 runs 15 residues. Germline V gene lookup returns CDR1 SGHAT and CDR2 FQNNGV. Unmatched junction bases numbered 10, after V lost 5 bases and J lost 5 bases. DNA of the CDR3: TGTGCCAGCAGCCTTACCGGGACAGGGTCGGACGAGCAGTACTTC. This translates into CASSLTGTGSDEQYF.

This chain connects TRBV6-1 to TRBJ2-3, with a tentative D call TRBD1 (5 bases). The length of the CDR3 is 14 residues. The germline V gene encodes CDR1 MNHNS and CDR2 SASEGT. V was cut by 3 bases and J by 1 base, with 8 bases left in between. DNA for the CDR3: TGTGCCAGCAGTGACAGGGTAGGCACAGATACGCAGTATTTT. Translation: CASSDRVGTDTQYF.

This clone has only one observation. The chain combines TRBV6-6 with TRBJ1-1; D not resolved. The germline V and J ends were trimmed by 0 bases and 4 bases, with 12 bases remaining between them. Germline lookup yields CDR1 MNHNY and CDR2 SVGAGI (reference sequence). The CDR3 length is 15 residues. As DNA, the CDR3 is TGTGCCAGCAGTTACTCTGAGGGCGGTGGCACTGAAGCTTTCTTT. This encodes CASSYSEGGGTEAFF.

This clone was seen a single time. The same CDR3 is also encoded by other DNA sequences in this sample. The V gene is TRBV5-1, the J gene TRBJ2-5; D perhaps matches TRBD2 (6 bases). V lost 0 bases, J lost 2 bases, and 8 bases lay in between. The CDR3 extends over 14 amino acids. The germline CDR1 and CDR2 sequences are SGHRS and YFSETQ. CDR3 in DNA: TGCGCCAGCAGCTTGGTGGGGGGTCAAGAGACCCAGTACTTC. Translating it yields CASSLVGGQETQYF. Drawing the rest from reference TRBV5-1 and TRBJ2-5, the complete variable domain is KAGVTQTPRYLIKTRGQQVTLSCSPISGHRSVSWYQQTPGQGLQFLFEYFSETQRNKGNFPGRFSGRQFSNSRSEMNVSTLELGDSALYLCASSLVGGQETQYFGPGTRLLVL.